The clone carrying this T cell receptor (beta chain) was found once. The entry originates in a study of blood T cell repertoires in COVID-19. Study overall: Material from acute and convalescent COVID-19 was sourced from the United States, Italy and Spain. The cDNA or gDNA used as material had been derived from T cells, B-cell-depleted T cells, or PBMCs.

As originally analysed: Quantification of nucleated cells was approximated via reference gene primer amplification. The method was immunoSEQ multiplex PCR; TCRdb's version includes in-frame clones alone and lacks a portion of them. Clone size and the V and J calls come from that table; the DNA yielded D and trimming. Of about 220,000 clones listed, around 80% are singletons. Germline-derived CDR1 and CDR2 are GTSNPN and SVGIG (reference sequence). The CDR3 is 11 residues long. With V trimmed by 5 bases and J by 6 bases, 2 bases remained unmatched. The gene calls are TRBV30 and TRBJ2-7; TRBD1 matches 9 bases. Sequencing used peripheral blood. This TCR came from a man aged 35 to 55 who had recovered from COVID-19. The CDR3, as DNA: TGTGCCTGGGGGACAGGGCCCGAGCAGTACTTC. It translates to CAWGTGPEQYF. The full variable domain, its missing parts supplied by reference TRBV30 and TRBJ2-7, is SQTIHQWPATLVQPVGSPLSLECTVEGTSNPNLYWYRQAAGRGLQLLFYSVGIGQISSEVPQNLSASRPQDRQFILSSKKLLLSDSGFYLCAWGTGPEQYFGPGTRLTVT.